The entry below describes one T cell receptor (beta chain). From germline, CDR1 is MNHEY and CDR2 SVGAGI. The CDR3 covers 15 residues. Trimming left V 2 bases short and J 0 bases short, with 7 bases between. This sample was included in a study of patients and donors after allogeneic stem cell transplantation. TCRdb called the RT-PCR reads again in MiXCR, with one record for every CDR3 protein. The sample yields approximately 430,000 distinct CDR3 sequences, more than 15% seen once. The chain recombines TRBV6-5 with TRBJ2-2; D not certain. The sequenced sample was blood, either unsorted or a sorted T cell fraction (not recorded which). This receptor was obtained from a human donor who was either an allogeneic HSCT recipient or a stem cell or donor lymphocyte infusion donor (not recorded which). It is not recorded whose cells these are; they may come from a transplant donor. CDR3 sequence reads: CASSYRVANTGELFF. CDR3 in DNA: TGTGCCAGCAGTTACAGGGTAGCGAACACCGGGGAGCTGTTTTTT.